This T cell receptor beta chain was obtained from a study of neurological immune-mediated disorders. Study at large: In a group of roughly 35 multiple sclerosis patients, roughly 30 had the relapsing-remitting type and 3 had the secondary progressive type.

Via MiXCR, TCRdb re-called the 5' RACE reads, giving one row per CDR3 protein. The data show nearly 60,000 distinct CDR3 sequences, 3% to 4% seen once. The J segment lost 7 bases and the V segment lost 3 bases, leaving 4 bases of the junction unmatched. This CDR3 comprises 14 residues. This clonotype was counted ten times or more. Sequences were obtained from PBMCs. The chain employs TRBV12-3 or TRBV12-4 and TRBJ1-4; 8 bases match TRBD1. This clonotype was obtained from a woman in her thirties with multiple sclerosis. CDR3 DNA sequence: TGTGCCAGCAGTTTCCGACAGGGGACTGAAAAACTGTTTTTT. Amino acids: CASSFRQGTEKLFF.